This T cell receptor beta chain was found in a study of regulatory dendritic cells for organ transplantation. Naive CD45RA+ and memory CD45RO+ CD4+ or CD8+ T cells were FACS-sorted. Germline CDR1 SGHNT, CDR2 YYREEE (reference sequence). V was clipped by 4 bases and J by 4 bases; unmatched bases: 4. This CDR3 spans 13 amino acids. Some clones are missing from TCRdb's copy, which holds only in-frame ones; the method was immunoSEQ multiplex PCR. The repertoire has 21,000 or so clones, 74% of them found once; the top ten carry about 0.84%. In the case of this clone: Other DNA sequences in this sample translate to the same CDR3.

The chain carries TRBV5-4 and TRBJ2-7, with 8 nucleotides matching TRBD1. The sample was memory CD4+ T cells from blood. As for subset: CD45RO+ memory T cells. The source is a human donor in good health. The CDR3 DNA follows: TGTGCCAGCAGCCTGCAGGGGGCTTACGAGCAGTACTTC. It translates to CASSLQGAYEQYF.